This entry features one T cell receptor beta chain sequence. These data are taken from a study of blood T cell repertoires in COVID-19. Study in general: Nucleic acid was either cDNA or gDNA, and it came from T cells, B-cell-depleted T cells, or PBMCs.

Participant reports of clinical history set cohort assignment. What the recovered Cohort 3 donors had was two negative PCRs, clearance, or symptom resolution. In the authors' workflow: Amplification of reference gene primers provided the estimated nucleated cell counts. Using immunoSEQ multiplex PCR, the repertoire was profiled, and TCRdb retains in-frame clones only, with some absent. V and J calls plus clone size are reproduced from that table; the DNA served to infer D and trimming. The sample carries approximately 300,000 clones, approximately 90% recorded once. Input material: PBMCs or T cells enriched from blood (not recorded which). The receptor's source is a woman aged 18-30 years who had recovered from COVID-19.

The CDR3 DNA is TGTGCCAGCAGTTACCCCGGGGATACTAAAGATGGCTACACCTTC. This codes for CASSYPGDTKDGYTF. The genes are TRBV6-5 and TRBJ1-2; no clear D. CDR3 size: 15 residues. Between the trimmed V and J ends, which lost 2 bases and 6 bases, there was a span of 16 bases. Germline values: CDR1 MNHEY, CDR2 SVGAGI.